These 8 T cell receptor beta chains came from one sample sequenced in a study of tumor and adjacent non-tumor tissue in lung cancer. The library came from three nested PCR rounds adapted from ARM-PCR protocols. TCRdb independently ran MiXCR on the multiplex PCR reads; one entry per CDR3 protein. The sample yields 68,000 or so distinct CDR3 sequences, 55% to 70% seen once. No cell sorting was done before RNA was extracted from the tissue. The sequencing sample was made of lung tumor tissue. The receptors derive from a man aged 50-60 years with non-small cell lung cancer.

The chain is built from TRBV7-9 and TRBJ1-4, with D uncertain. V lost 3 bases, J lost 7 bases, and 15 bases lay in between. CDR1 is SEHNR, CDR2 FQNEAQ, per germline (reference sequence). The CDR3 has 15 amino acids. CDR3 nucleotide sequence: TGTGCCAGCAGCTTTTTTGTCGAGGGCGGTGAAAAACTGTTTTTT. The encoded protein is CASSFFVEGGEKLFF.

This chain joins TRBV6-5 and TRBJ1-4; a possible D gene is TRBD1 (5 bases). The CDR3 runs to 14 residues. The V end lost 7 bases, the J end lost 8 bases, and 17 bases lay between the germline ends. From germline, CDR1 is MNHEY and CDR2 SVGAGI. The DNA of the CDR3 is TGTGCCAGCAATTGGGAGAGGGGTCGCGAAAAACTGTTTTTT. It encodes CASNWERGREKLFF.

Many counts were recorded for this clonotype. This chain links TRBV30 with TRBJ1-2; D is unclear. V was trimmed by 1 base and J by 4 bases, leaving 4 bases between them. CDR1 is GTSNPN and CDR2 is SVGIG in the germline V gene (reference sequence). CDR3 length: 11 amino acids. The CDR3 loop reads CAWSESYGYTF. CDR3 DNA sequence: TGTGCCTGGAGTGAGAGCTATGGCTACACCTTC. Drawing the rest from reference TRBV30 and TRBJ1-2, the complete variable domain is SQTIHQWPATLVQPVGSPLSLECTVEGTSNPNLYWYRQAAGRGLQLLFYSVGIGQISSEVPQNLSASRPQDRQFILSSKKLLLSDSGFYLCAWSESYGYTFGSGTRLTVV.

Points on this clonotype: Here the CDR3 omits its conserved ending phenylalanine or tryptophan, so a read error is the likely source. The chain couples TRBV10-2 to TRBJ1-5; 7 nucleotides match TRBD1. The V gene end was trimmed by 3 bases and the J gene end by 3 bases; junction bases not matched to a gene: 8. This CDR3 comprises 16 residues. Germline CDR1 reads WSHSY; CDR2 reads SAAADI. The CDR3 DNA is TGCGCCAGCAGTGATGGAGGGGGCTATAACAATCAGCCCCAGCATTAT. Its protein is CASSDGGGYNNQPQHY.

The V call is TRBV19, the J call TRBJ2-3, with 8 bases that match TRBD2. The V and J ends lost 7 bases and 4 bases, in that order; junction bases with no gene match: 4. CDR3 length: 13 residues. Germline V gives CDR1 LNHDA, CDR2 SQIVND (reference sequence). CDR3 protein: CASTRTSPDTQYF. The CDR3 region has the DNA TGTGCCAGTACCAGGACTAGCCCAGATACGCAGTATTTT.

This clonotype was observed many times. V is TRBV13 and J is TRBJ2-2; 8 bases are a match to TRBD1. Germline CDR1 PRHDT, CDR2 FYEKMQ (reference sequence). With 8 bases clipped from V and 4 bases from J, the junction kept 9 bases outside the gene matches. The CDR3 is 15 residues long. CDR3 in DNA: TGTGCCAGCCTTATGTGGACAGGGAGCACCGGGGAGCTGTTTTTT. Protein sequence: CASLMWTGSTGELFF.

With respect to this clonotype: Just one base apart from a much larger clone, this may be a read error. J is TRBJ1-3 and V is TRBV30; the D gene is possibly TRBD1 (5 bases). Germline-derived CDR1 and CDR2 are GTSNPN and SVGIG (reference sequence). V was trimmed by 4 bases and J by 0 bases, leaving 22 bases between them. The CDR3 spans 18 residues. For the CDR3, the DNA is TGTGCCTGGACCTCAGAGAGGGGAGCCTCTATCTCTGGAAACACCATATATTTT. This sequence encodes CAWTSERGASISGNTIYF.

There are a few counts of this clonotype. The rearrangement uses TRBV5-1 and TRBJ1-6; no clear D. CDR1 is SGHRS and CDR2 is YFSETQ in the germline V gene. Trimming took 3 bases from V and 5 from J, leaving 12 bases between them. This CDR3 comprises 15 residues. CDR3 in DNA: TGCGCCAGCAGCTCCCGGACGGTCCATAATTCACCCCTCCACTTT. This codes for CASSSRTVHNSPLHF.